One and the same sample provided the 14 T cell receptor beta chains below, sequenced in a study of blood T cell repertoires in COVID-19 (dated by TCRdb to about 2020). Libraries were made using the immunoSEQ multiplex PCR assay. As stored in TCRdb, this immuneACCESS dataset retains in-frame rearrangements with V and J assigned. A fraction of the clones does not appear; measured against another copy, unresolved V genes explain less than half of the discrepancy, and the remainder lacks a known reason. The sample yields approximately 90,000 clones; about nine tenths were counted once. In total, the top ten clones hold approximately 1.5% of the sample. The specimen was peripheral blood. All receptors derive from a man in his 60s with acute or convalescent COVID-19.

This chain uses TRBV3-1 (or the pseudogene TRBV3-2) with TRBJ1-1; 8 nucleotides agree with TRBD1. V lost 0 bases and J lost 9; bases outside the gene matches: 3. The CDR3 runs 13 residues. Germline assignment: CDR1 LGHDT and CDR2 YNNKEL (reference sequence). CDR3 sequence: CASSQEDREQAFF. CDR3 nucleotide sequence: TGTGCCAGCAGCCAAGAGGACAGGGAGCAAGCTTTCTTT.

This clone has only a few counts. This CDR3 reads CASSEQGVRNQPQHF. The DNA of the CDR3 is TGTGCCAGTAGCGAACAGGGGGTGCGCAATCAGCCCCAGCATTTT. This chain joins TRBV19 and TRBJ1-5; TRBD1 agrees at 8 bases. This CDR3 region has 15 residues. V was pared by 6 bases and J by 2 bases, with 6 bases of the junction left unmatched. Germline V gene data show CDR1 as LNHDA and CDR2 as SQIVND (reference sequence).

The chain is built from TRBV7-9 and TRBJ1-2, with 8 bases identical to TRBD1. Germline assignment: CDR1 SEHNR and CDR2 FQNEAQ (reference sequence). This CDR3 spans 13 amino acids. Trimming removed 5 bases from V and 7 bases from J; junction bases left unmatched: 6. DNA for the CDR3: TGTGCCAGCAGCCAGGGGACAGGTGGTGGCTACACCTTC. Translating gives CASSQGTGGGYTF.

The rearrangement uses TRBV6-6 and TRBJ2-3, with 7 nucleotides matching TRBD2. In germline, CDR1 is MNHNY, CDR2 SVGAGI (reference sequence). CDR3 length: 14 amino acids. The V gene end was trimmed by 10 bases and the J gene end by 14 bases; junction bases not matched to a gene: 21. This chain's CDR3 is CATSTGTPGGEGYF. As DNA, the CDR3 is TGTGCCACCTCCACCGGGACCCCTGGTGGGGAGGGGTATTTT.

The gene calls are TRBV5-1 and TRBJ2-5, with D possibly being TRBD1 (7 bases). Germline V gene sequence: CDR1 SGHRS, CDR2 YFSETQ. This CDR3 is built from 15 residues. Between the trimmed V and J ends, which lost 4 bases and 2 bases, there was a span of 15 bases. The CDR3 is CASSSQGGRQETQYF. Written as DNA, the CDR3 is TGCGCCAGCAGCAGTCAGGGGGGCCGTCAAGAGACCCAGTACTTC.

The chain links TRBV15 to TRBJ2-1; D possibly corresponds to TRBD1 (5 bases). Trimming took 5 bases from V and 6 from J, leaving 20 bases between them. The CDR3 runs 16 residues. CDR1 is LNHNV and CDR2 is YYDKDF in the germline V gene (reference sequence). CDR3 nucleotides: TGTGCCACCAGCCCCCGCTCGGCAAGGGGTACCAATGAGCAGTTCTTC. Protein sequence: CATSPRSARGTNEQFF.

In this sample, this clone turned up once. The chain employs TRBV2 and TRBJ1-3; the D is unclear. The CDR3 contains 14 residues. From germline, CDR1 is SNHLY and CDR2 FYNNEI. Trimming took off 4 bases at V and 0 bases at J, with 7 bases between the two ends. CDR3 in amino acids: CASSVQISGNTIYF. The CDR3 DNA reads TGTGCCAGCAGTGTCCAGATCTCTGGAAACACCATATATTTT.

The CDR3 sequence is CASSLAAQSGTEAFF. In DNA form, the CDR3 reads TGCGCCAGCAGCTTGGCGGCCCAGTCGGGCACTGAAGCTTTCTTT. The gene calls are TRBV5-1 and TRBJ1-1; D is uncertain. Germline V gene sequence: CDR1 SGHRS, CDR2 YFSETQ. The CDR3 consists of 15 residues. Deletions cut 0 bases from V and 4 bases from J, with 13 bases between.

This sequence joins TRBV19 and TRBJ1-1; D unresolved. This CDR3 is 11 amino acids long. CDR1 is LNHDA, CDR2 SQIVND, per germline (reference sequence). V was clipped by 7 bases and J by 3 bases, with 6 bases between them. CDR3 DNA sequence: TGTGCCAGTACGGAGGACACTGAAGCTTTCTTT. Translation: CASTEDTEAFF.

The chain has TRBV6-5 and TRBJ2-2; a weak D match, TRBD1 (5 bases). Trimming took off 6 bases at V and 1 base at J, with 9 bases between the two ends. The CDR3 runs 14 residues. Germline V CDR1 and CDR2: MNHEY, SVGAGI. CDR3 nucleotides: TGTGCCAGCAGGCTTCAGGGGAACACCGGGGAGCTGTTTTTT. Residues: CASRLQGNTGELFF.

The V call is TRBV11-2, the J call TRBJ1-1; TRBD1 matches 9 bases. The CDR3 length is 15 residues. From germline, CDR1 is SGHAT and CDR2 FQNNGV. The V segment lost 5 bases and the J segment 4 bases; nucleotides outside the gene matches: 8. CDR3 nucleotides: TGTGCCAGCAGCGCCGCGGGACAGGGAATCACTGAAGCTTTCTTT. Translation: CASSAAGQGITEAFF.

In this sample, this clone turned up a few times. V gene TRBV27 combines with J gene TRBJ1-6, with 11 bases fitting TRBD1. CDR1 is MNHEY, CDR2 SMNVEV, per germline (reference sequence). The CDR3 spans 16 residues. V gave up 7 bases and J gave up 7 bases; unmatched junction bases: 9. The CDR3 nucleotides read TGTGCCAGCACCCTAGGACAGGGGGCTAGGAATTCACCCCTCCACTTT. It encodes CASTLGQGARNSPLHF.

This clone has a single count. The genes are TRBV7-9 and TRBJ1-1; tentative D call: TRBD1 (5 bases). Trimming shortened V by 5 bases and J by 11 bases, and 21 bases separated the two germline ends. CDR3 length: 14 residues. Germline V lookup: CDR1 SEHNR, CDR2 FQNEAQ (reference sequence). Written as DNA, the CDR3 is TGTGCCAGCAGCCCCCCAGGATCGGGGGTTAGGGCTTTCTTT. It is translated as CASSPPGSGVRAFF.

V is TRBV6-5 and J is TRBJ2-5; no clear D gene. The CDR3 extends over 11 amino acids. The V end lost 2 bases, the J end lost 10 bases, and 8 bases lay between the germline ends. Germline V CDR1 and CDR2: MNHEY, SVGAGI. CDR3 bases: TGTGCCAGCAGTTACCGGAGAGACCAGTACTTC. Residues: CASSYRRDQYF.